These 20 T cell receptor beta chains share one sample of origin, sequenced in a study of T cells after yellow fever vaccination. TCRdb analysed the 5' RACE reads with MiXCR anew, one entry per CDR3 protein. The table includes about 350,000 distinct CDR3 sequences, about 4% detected once. Sequencing used PBMCs, obtained 5 days after the yellow fever booster vaccination. These receptors all come from a man between 18 and 35 years old who received the YFV17D yellow fever vaccine.

This clonotype was detected many times. This chain uses TRBV4-3 with TRBJ1-1; 10 bases agree with TRBD1. The CDR3 consists of 16 residues. The V gene's germline CDR1 is LGHNA and CDR2 YSLEER. V shed 0 bases and J 5 bases; nucleotides not matched to a gene: 6. CDR3 amino acids: CASSQDLRTGGTEAFF. In DNA, the CDR3 is TGCGCCAGCAGCCAAGATCTAAGGACAGGGGGTACTGAAGCTTTCTTT.

This clonotype was counted between two and nine times. This chain uses TRBV2 with TRBJ2-6; D might be TRBD1 (6 bases). Germline CDR1 SNHLY, CDR2 FYNNEI. V was pared by 4 bases and J by 1 base, with 8 bases between. This CDR3 is built from 15 residues. The CDR3 nucleotides read TGTGCCAGCAGTGGGACAGAGTCTGGGGCCAACGTCCTGACTTTC. Protein product: CASSGTESGANVLTF.

This clonotype was seen many times. The genes are TRBV10-3 and TRBJ2-2, with a possible D match to TRBD2 (6 bases). CDR3 length equals 13 residues. Germline-derived CDR1 and CDR2 are ENHRY and SYGVKD. Trimming removed 6 bases at V and 8 bases at J, with 13 bases between. The CDR3 loop reads CAIRPQGGGELFF. DNA of the CDR3: TGTGCCATCAGACCCCAGGGAGGAGGGGAGCTGTTTTTT.

This clonotype was counted only a few times. The chain has TRBV6-4 and TRBJ2-3; TRBD2 matches 8 bases. J lost 2 bases, V lost 6 bases, and 7 bases had no gene match. The germline gives CDR1 MRHNA, CDR2 SNTAGT. The CDR3 runs 15 residues. The CDR3 DNA reads as TGTGCCAGCAGCCGACTAGCGACCCCCACAGATACGCAGTATTTT. Protein: CASSRLATPTDTQYF.

The DNA for the CDR3 is TGTGCCAGCAGTTTAGACTGGGCTAGGTCGGAAAAACTGTTTTTT. Protein: CASSLDWARSEKLFF. The genes are TRBV28 and TRBJ1-4; D unresolved. Germline-derived CDR1 and CDR2 are MDHEN and SYDVKM. V dropped 2 bases and J dropped 8 bases, with 15 bases sitting between them. This CDR3 spans 15 amino acids.

This clonotype was observed a few times. V usage is TRBV4-1 and J usage is TRBJ1-4; 8 nucleotides agree with TRBD1. The CDR3 is 16 residues long. CDR1 is MGHRA, CDR2 YSYEKL, per germline. Trimming cost V 2 bases and J 5 bases; bases outside gene matches: 7. Written as DNA, the CDR3 is TGCGCCAGCAGCCAACCCTGGACAGGGTACAATGAAAAACTGTTTTTT. Its protein product is CASSQPWTGYNEKLFF.

V usage is TRBV5-1 and J usage is TRBJ1-2; tentative D call: TRBD1 (5 bases). There are 12 residues in the CDR3. Germline lookup yields CDR1 SGHRS and CDR2 YFSETQ. The ends were cut back, 0 bases at V and 11 bases at J, with 11 bases in the middle. The DNA of the CDR3 is TGCGCCAGCAGCTTGGGCATGGGACGTTACACCTTC. Residues: CASSLGMGRYTF.

This chain uses TRBV10-3 with TRBJ2-5, with 7 positions matching TRBD1. From germline, CDR1 is ENHRY and CDR2 SYGVKD. This CDR3 is built from 13 residues. Trimming removed 2 bases from V and 6 bases from J; junction bases left unmatched: 3. The CDR3 loop is CAISEDRDQTQYF. The CDR3 nucleotides are TGTGCCATCAGTGAGGACAGGGATCAGACCCAGTACTTC.

This clonotype was picked up many times. CDR3 coding DNA: TGTGCCAGCAGCTCCACCCCCACCTACGAGCAGTACTTC. Translating it yields CASSSTPTYEQYF. This chain uses TRBV7-2 with TRBJ2-7; no reliable D call. Per the germline V gene, CDR1 is SGHTA and CDR2 is FQGNSA. V lost 4 bases to trimming and J lost 2 bases, with 9 bases between them. The CDR3 spans 13 residues.

This clonotype was found a few times. The J gene is TRBJ1-6, the V gene TRBV19; weak D call: TRBD1 (5 bases). Germline-derived CDR1 and CDR2 are LNHDA and SQIVND (reference sequence). CDR3 length: 15 amino acids. The V end was cut by 3 bases, the J end by 7 bases, with 13 bases between. The DNA for the CDR3 is TGTGCCAGTAGTATCGTTCCGGGGCAGAATTCACCCCTCCACTTT. As protein: CASSIVPGQNSPLHF.

As for this clonotype: An end of the junction does not agree with germline; a read error may underlie this. The J gene is TRBJ2-5, the V gene TRBV3-1; D is unclear. The germline gives CDR1 LGHDT, CDR2 YNNKEL (reference sequence). The CDR3 is 15 residues long. The CDR3 DNA sequence: TGTGCCAGCAGCCGAATAGGTTTAGGCGGAGAGAACCAGTACTTC. Protein product: CASSRIGLGGENQYF.

The sample holds a few counts of this clonotype. The V gene is TRBV4-3, the J gene TRBJ2-7, with D unresolved. The germline gives CDR1 LGHNA, CDR2 YSLEER. The CDR3 totals 15 residues. The germline V and J ends were trimmed by 1 base and 3 bases, with 13 bases remaining between them. The CDR3, as DNA: TGCGCCAGCAGCCAAGTATCGACCGAATACTACGAGCAGTACTTC. Translating it yields CASSQVSTEYYEQYF.

The V and J genes are TRBV20-1 and TRBJ2-1; D assignment may be TRBD1 or TRBD2 (6 bases each). CDR1 is DFQATT and CDR2 is SNEGSKA in the germline V gene (reference sequence). The CDR3 length is 13 residues. Trimming stripped 4 bases from V and 7 bases from J, with 14 bases between. This CDR3 reads CSAIGGRGNEQFF. Here the CDR3 DNA reads TGCAGTGCTATTGGGGGGCGCGGAAATGAGCAGTTCTTC.

This clonotype turned up a few times. CDR3 residues: CASSLQGPLYEQYF. Written as DNA, the CDR3 is TGTGCCAGCAGCTTACAGGGTCCACTTTACGAGCAGTACTTC. The chain employs TRBV11-3 and TRBJ2-7; possible D gene TRBD1, 5 bases. The CDR3 has 14 amino acids. With 2 bases removed from V and 4 bases from J, the gap between germline ends came to 12 bases. CDR1 and CDR2 (germline): SGHNT, YENEEA.

This clonotype was seen a handful of times. The chain combines TRBV29-1 with TRBJ1-1; no firm D call. CDR1 SQVTM and CDR2 ANQGSEA come from the germline V gene. The CDR3 spans 15 residues. Trimming removed 4 bases at V and 1 base at J, with 16 bases between. CDR3 sequence: CSVVPRVASNTEAFF. In DNA form, the CDR3 reads TGCAGCGTTGTCCCTCGGGTAGCCTCGAACACTGAAGCTTTCTTT.

This clonotype occurred many times. The chain is built from TRBV5-1 and TRBJ2-5; D ambiguous. With 0 bases removed from V and 4 bases from J, the gap between germline ends came to 13 bases. The CDR3 runs to 15 residues. Germline V gives CDR1 SGHRS, CDR2 YFSETQ. The CDR3 bases are TGCGCCAGCAGCTTGGTGTCCCTCAACGGAGAGACCCAGTACTTC. As protein: CASSLVSLNGETQYF.

The chain links TRBV6-1 to TRBJ2-7; 7 nucleotides match TRBD1. CDR1 and CDR2 (germline): MNHNS, SASEGT. This CDR3 spans 14 amino acids. V lost 7 bases and J lost 7; bases outside the gene matches: 13. The CDR3 DNA reads TGTGCCAGCATCTCCGGGACAGCCACCTTGGAGCAGTACTTC. It yields the protein CASISGTATLEQYF.

The rearrangement joins TRBV20-1 to TRBJ1-3, with 10 nucleotides matching TRBD1. This CDR3 is 18 amino acids long. V was clipped by 6 bases and J by 1 base; unmatched bases: 15. In germline, CDR1 is DFQATT, CDR2 SNEGSKA (reference sequence). The CDR3 loop reads CSAMGWAGQGVSGNTIYF. The CDR3 DNA sequence: TGCAGTGCCATGGGGTGGGCTGGACAGGGGGTATCTGGAAACACCATATATTTT.

This chain links TRBV18 with TRBJ2-2; 8 bases align to TRBD1. Trimming at V came to 8 bases and at J to 6 bases, leaving 8 bases not matched to a gene. The germline gives CDR1 KGHSH, CDR2 LQKENI. CDR3 size: 14 residues. Here the CDR3 DNA reads TGTGCCAGCACTTGGACAGGGCTCGCCGGGGAGCTGTTTTTT. Its protein product is CASTWTGLAGELFF.

A few counts support this clonotype. V is TRBV5-1 and J is TRBJ2-3, with 12 bases identical to TRBD2. This CDR3 comprises 14 residues. Germline V gene lookup returns CDR1 SGHRS and CDR2 YFSETQ. Germline trimming cut 3 bases from V and 6 bases from J; bases unmatched to any gene: 2. CDR3 DNA: TGCGCCAGCAGCTGGGGGACTAGCGGGGATACGCAGTATTTT. Residues: CASSWGTSGDTQYF.